The 17 T cell receptor beta chains presented below share a single source sample, sequenced in a study of T cell responses to AZD1222 COVID-19 vaccine (dated by TCRdb to the early 2020s). Library preparation employed the immunoSEQ multiplex PCR assay. TCRdb took over this immuneACCESS table, retaining in-frame rearrangements with V and J assigned. Such tables are incomplete; in checked studies, under half of the missing clones stem from an unresolved V gene, and the remainder is unexplained. The sample table lists some 130,000 clones, roughly 89% of them with a count of one. The ten biggest clones cover 7% to 8.5% of the sample. Taken with the paper, the label for time point translates to: baseline before first vaccination. Specimen: peripheral blood, collected on day 0 of AZD1222 vaccination. The receptors derive from an adult in good health.

This sequence joins TRBV9 and TRBJ1-6; D possibly corresponds to TRBD1 (5 bases). The ends were cut back, 3 bases at V and 8 bases at J, with 18 bases in the middle. CDR3 length: 16 amino acids. Germline values: CDR1 SGDLS, CDR2 YYNGEE. DNA of the CDR3: TGTGCCAGCAGCGACGATTTAGGGACCGGACATTCACCCCTCCACTTT. Amino acid sequence: CASSDDLGTGHSPLHF.

V and J are TRBV28 and TRBJ2-1, with 12 bases matching TRBD2. The CDR3 totals 16 residues. The ends lost 6 bases at V and 4 bases at J; junction bases unmatched: 7. Germline V gene data show CDR1 as MDHEN and CDR2 as SYDVKM. CDR3 loop: CASRHVTSGSYNEQFF. The DNA for the CDR3 is TGTGCCAGCAGACACGTGACTAGCGGGAGTTACAATGAGCAGTTCTTC.

The sample holds one count of this clone. The V call is TRBV19, the J call TRBJ2-7, with 11 bases lining up with TRBD1. There are 14 residues in the CDR3. Per the germline V gene, CDR1 is LNHDA and CDR2 is SQIVND (reference sequence). With 3 bases clipped from V and 4 bases from J, the junction kept 2 bases outside the gene matches. CDR3 in DNA: TGTGCCAGTAGTATCGGGACAGGGGGTTACGAGCAGTACTTC. It codes for CASSIGTGGYEQYF.

The chain has TRBV7-9 and TRBJ1-1; D gene unclear. Germline V lookup: CDR1 SEHNR, CDR2 FQNEAQ (reference sequence). Trimming pared 1 base from V and 2 bases from J, leaving 5 bases between. The CDR3 sequence is 13 residues long. This chain's CDR3 is CASSLVENTEAFF. The DNA of the CDR3 is TGTGCCAGCAGCTTAGTAGAAAACACTGAAGCTTTCTTT.

This chain uses TRBV11-2 with TRBJ2-5; tentatively, D is TRBD2 (5 bases). Germline V gives CDR1 SGHAT, CDR2 FQNNGV. This CDR3 is built from 15 residues. V was trimmed by 0 bases and J by 10 bases, leaving 18 bases between them. This CDR3 reads CASSLEKSSIQYQYF. The CDR3 DNA sequence: TGTGCCAGCAGCTTAGAAAAATCTAGCATACAGTACCAGTACTTC.

As concerns this clone: The sample contains more than one DNA sequence encoding this CDR3. This chain links TRBV28 with TRBJ2-5, with D unclear. Germline V gives CDR1 MDHEN, CDR2 SYDVKM. V was clipped by 5 bases and J by 4 bases, with 5 bases between them. The CDR3 contains 11 residues. The CDR3 nucleotides read TGTGCCAGCAGTCTACGAGAGACCCAGTACTTC. Its protein product is CASSLRETQYF.

V usage is TRBV5-8 and J usage is TRBJ2-1, with D unresolved. Germline CDR1 is SGHTS and CDR2 is YDEGEE. V shed 4 bases and J shed 0 bases, with 14 bases lying between them. CDR3 length equals 16 residues. CDR3 sequence (DNA): TGTGCCAGCAGCCCTACCCCTAGAAGCTCCTACAATGAGCAGTTCTTC. It specifies CASSPTPRSSYNEQFF.

This chain joins TRBV15 and TRBJ2-3; 10 positions agree with TRBD2. V was clipped by 1 base and J by 4 bases; unmatched bases: 2. There are 15 residues in the CDR3. The germline CDR1 and CDR2 sequences are LNHNV and YYDKDF (reference sequence). The CDR3 sequence is CATSRVGTSADTQYF. CDR3 nucleotide sequence: TGTGCCACCAGCAGAGTCGGGACTAGCGCAGATACGCAGTATTTT.

V is TRBV29-1 and J is TRBJ2-3; possibly TRBD1 or TRBD2 for D (5 bases each). In germline, CDR1 is SQVTM, CDR2 ANQGSEA. This CDR3 region has 13 residues. Trimming shortened V by 7 bases and J by 2 bases, and 13 bases separated the two germline ends. DNA of the CDR3: TGCAGCGCCCGGTGGGGGACCACAGATACGCAGTATTTT. Translated, it gives CSARWGTTDTQYF.

Points on this clone: The identical CDR3 is also encoded by other nucleotide sequences in the sample. The chain is built from TRBV5-4 and TRBJ2-1; the D gene could be TRBD1 or TRBD2 (5 bases each). This CDR3 spans 16 amino acids. V was clipped by 4 bases and J by 0 bases, with 14 bases between them. CDR1 and CDR2 (germline): SGHNT, YYREEE (reference sequence). The CDR3 region has the DNA TGTGCCAGCAGCCTCGGGGCTCGCAGCTCCTACAATGAGCAGTTCTTC. It encodes CASSLGARSSYNEQFF.

This clone was recorded once. The chain carries TRBV21-1 and TRBJ2-7; the listed D gene, TRBD2, was not tested against the DNA. TRBV21-1 is termed a pseudogene. The CDR3 length is 11 residues. The chain's CDR3 is CASSNSYEQYF. The CDR3 coding sequence is TGTGCCAGCAGCAATTCTTACGAGCAGTACTTC.

The CDR3 coding sequence is TGTGCCAGCAGTGAGAAGGGTTGGGGTGGCTACACCTTC. This codes for CASSEKGWGGYTF. The chain carries TRBV28 and TRBJ1-2; D remains unclear. CDR1 and CDR2 from the germline V gene are MDHEN and SYDVKM. Deletions cut 5 bases from V and 7 bases from J, with 14 bases between. The CDR3 spans 13 residues.

The J gene is TRBJ1-2, the V gene TRBV6-5; 7 bases map to TRBD1. V gave up 1 base and J gave up 8 bases; unmatched junction bases: 7. The CDR3 extends over 14 amino acids. Germline assignment: CDR1 MNHEY and CDR2 SVGAGI. The CDR3 sequence is CASSYYQGVGGYTF. For the CDR3, the DNA is TGTGCCAGCAGTTACTATCAGGGGGTTGGGGGCTACACCTTC.

The CDR3 DNA reads as TGCGCCAGCAGTGAAGGGACTTCACCCCTCCACTTT. The encoded protein is CASSEGTSPLHF. This chain connects TRBV10-1 to TRBJ1-6; the D gene is possibly TRBD1 (5 bases). Germline V lookup: CDR1 WNHNN, CDR2 SYGVQD (reference sequence). The length of the CDR3 is 12 residues. The ends were cut back, 3 bases at V and 9 bases at J, with 6 bases in the middle.

The V gene is TRBV9, the J gene TRBJ2-3; D is possibly TRBD1 (8 bases). Germline V CDR1 and CDR2: SGDLS, YYNGEE. The CDR3 totals 17 residues. With 4 bases removed from V and 1 base from J, the gap between germline ends came to 19 bases. In DNA form, the CDR3 reads TGTGCCAGCAGCCCAGGGGGCGGGGGTCTAGGCACAGATACGCAGTATTTT. It yields the protein CASSPGGGGLGTDTQYF.

This chain joins TRBV2 and TRBJ2-2; 11 bases are shared with TRBD2. V was clipped by 6 bases and J by 6 bases; unmatched bases: 3. Germline CDR1 is SNHLY and CDR2 is FYNNEI. This CDR3 contains 14 residues. The chain's CDR3 is CASRGTSGSGELFF. The CDR3 bases are TGTGCCAGCAGGGGGACTAGCGGTTCCGGGGAGCTGTTTTTT.

The sample holds one count of this clone. The chain combines TRBV2 with TRBJ2-1; D not certain. The CDR3 loop spans 13 amino acids. From germline, CDR1 is SNHLY and CDR2 FYNNEI. The V end lost 3 bases, the J end lost 10 bases, and 13 bases lay between the germline ends. CDR3 bases: TGTGCCAGCAGTGAGGTAAATGGCAACGAGCAGTTCTTC. As protein: CASSEVNGNEQFF.